These 19 T cell receptor beta chains originate from one sample sequenced in a study of radiation and T cells in renal cell carcinoma. Only in-frame clones appear in the TCRdb table, and some are missing; sequencing was by immunoSEQ multiplex PCR. This table holds about 83,000 clones, around four fifths found once. Stated time point: blood 4 weeks post-SBRT, at nephrectomy. Documented treatment: 15 Gy SBRT to primary tumor, nephrectomy 4 weeks later. Sequencing used blood, obtained from a patient whose treatment included radiotherapy and nephrectomy. These receptor sequences come from an older woman with renal cell carcinoma.

This clone was seen a handful of times. The CDR3 loop is CASMNNEQFF. CDR3 bases: TGTGCCAGCATGAACAATGAGCAGTTCTTC. The V and J genes are TRBV6-1 and TRBJ2-1; D remains unclear. The CDR3 is made up of 10 amino acids. Germline assignment: CDR1 MNHNS and CDR2 SASEGT. The V and J ends lost 7 bases and 5 bases respectively, with 3 bases between them.

The J gene is TRBJ2-7, the V gene TRBV5-4; unclear D gene. This CDR3 is 11 amino acids long. Trimming pared 3 bases from V and 3 bases from J, leaving 4 bases between. Germline V gene data show CDR1 as SGHNT and CDR2 as YYREEE (reference sequence). CDR3 sequence reads: CASSSDYEQYF. The DNA for the CDR3 is TGTGCCAGCAGCTCGGACTACGAGCAGTACTTC. The full variable domain, its missing parts supplied by reference TRBV5-4 and TRBJ2-7, is ETGVTQSPTHLIKTRGQQVTLRCSSQSGHNTVSWYQQALGQGPQFIFQYYREEENGRGNFPPRFSGLQFPNYSSELNVNALELDDSALYLCASSSDYEQYFGPGTRLTVT.

The chain uses TRBV7-6 and TRBJ2-5; D perhaps matches TRBD1 (6 bases). V was pared by 3 bases and J by 1 base, with 15 bases between. The CDR3 runs 16 residues. CDR1 and CDR2 (germline): SGHVS, FNYEAQ. This CDR3 reads CASSFPIGTPQETQYF. In nucleotides, the CDR3 is TGTGCCAGCAGCTTCCCAATCGGGACACCCCAAGAGACCCAGTACTTC.

The J gene is TRBJ1-1, the V gene TRBV5-1; 9 nucleotides align to TRBD1. The trim removed 4 bases at V and 1 base at J, leaving 11 bases unmatched. The CDR3 consists of 17 residues. CDR1 and CDR2 (germline): SGHRS, YFSETQ. The CDR3 here is CASSILQGAGRNTEAFF. CDR3 bases: TGCGCCAGCAGCATCCTACAGGGGGCAGGCCGGAACACTGAAGCTTTCTTT.

This clone has only one observation. The rearrangement links TRBV19 to TRBJ1-2; 8 bases match TRBD1. This CDR3 is 15 amino acids long. J was trimmed by 5 bases and V by 11 bases; bases with no gene match: 16. CDR1 is LNHDA and CDR2 is SQIVND in the germline V gene (reference sequence). The CDR3 DNA reads as TGTGCCGTGCCTATGGGGCAGGGGGCGCGGTATGGCTACACCTTC. This sequence encodes CAVPMGQGARYGYTF.

The CDR3 DNA reads as TGTGCCAGCAGCCGACCTCCGAACTATGGCTACACCTTC. Its translation is CASSRPPNYGYTF. The chain has TRBV5-4 and TRBJ1-2, with unresolved D. Germline CDR1 SGHNT, CDR2 YYREEE (reference sequence). Deletions cut 4 bases from V and 2 bases from J, with 9 bases between. The CDR3 totals 13 residues.

The chain recombines TRBV7-2 with TRBJ2-3, with 9 positions matching TRBD2. Trimming removed 1 base from V and 2 bases from J; junction bases left unmatched: 4. Per germline, CDR1 SGHTA and CDR2 FQGNSA. The CDR3 runs to 16 residues. This CDR3 reads CASSLGRTSVTDTQYF. CDR3 DNA: TGTGCCAGCAGCTTAGGAAGGACTAGCGTCACAGATACGCAGTATTTT.

The chain joins TRBV19 to TRBJ1-5; D may be TRBD1 (5 bases). The germline gives CDR1 LNHDA, CDR2 SQIVND (reference sequence). The CDR3 has 17 residues. The V end was cut by 7 bases, the J end by 6 bases, with 25 bases between. The CDR3 DNA reads as TGTGCCAGTAAAGCCTCAAAGCAAGGGGTGGTTCTTCAGCCCCAGCATTTT. It specifies CASKASKQGVVLQPQHF.

The V call is TRBV7-9, the J call TRBJ2-7; TRBD2 matches 7 bases. The CDR3 length is 17 residues. The V gene's germline CDR1 is SEHNR and CDR2 FQNEAQ (reference sequence). The V gene end was trimmed by 2 bases and the J gene end by 2 bases; junction bases not matched to a gene: 12. Here the CDR3 DNA reads TGTGCCAGCAGCTTACTCGGGGCTAGCGGCACCCCCTACGAGCAGTACTTC. Translating gives CASSLLGASGTPYEQYF.

V is TRBV7-9 and J is TRBJ1-2, with a weak D call TRBD1 (5 bases). Looked up from germline, CDR1 is SEHNR and CDR2 is FQNEAQ (reference sequence). This CDR3 is built from 16 residues. The V and J ends lost 1 base and 4 bases respectively, with 16 bases between them. The CDR3 loop reads CASSLVDSGFLYGYTF. The CDR3 DNA sequence: TGTGCCAGCAGCTTAGTAGACAGTGGATTTCTCTATGGCTACACCTTC.

The chain is built from TRBV27 and TRBJ2-1; D call uncertain. Germline CDR1 and CDR2: MNHEY and SMNVEV (reference sequence). Trimming took 6 bases from V and 5 from J, leaving 5 bases between them. This CDR3 spans 11 amino acids. CDR3: CASRTNNEQFF. CDR3 in DNA: TGTGCCAGCAGAACAAACAATGAGCAGTTCTTC.

This chain connects TRBV4-2 to TRBJ2-5; D may match TRBD1 or TRBD2 (5 bases each). Germline V lookup: CDR1 LGHNA, CDR2 YNFKEQ. Trimming removed 0 bases at V and 5 bases at J, with 13 bases between. The CDR3 covers 15 residues. In DNA, the CDR3 is TGTGCCAGCAGCCAAGATCCCGGGGCACGGGAGACCCAGTACTTC. Encoded protein: CASSQDPGARETQYF.

This clone has more than one count but fewer than ten. V and J are TRBV5-4 and TRBJ1-1; D gene unclear. Germline V gene lookup returns CDR1 SGHNT and CDR2 YYREEE (reference sequence). V was shortened by 6 bases and J by 3 bases, with 15 bases between the two germline ends. The CDR3 has 14 residues. CDR3 sequence reads: CASTMTLADTEAFF. The CDR3, as DNA: TGTGCCAGCACCATGACACTGGCGGACACTGAAGCTTTCTTT.

This clone was counted between two and nine times. This chain uses TRBV6-5 with TRBJ2-3; D remains ambiguous. Germline V CDR1 and CDR2: MNHEY, SVGAGI. Trimming took 6 bases from V and 5 from J, leaving 12 bases between them. The CDR3 totals 13 residues. Here the CDR3 reads CASRFNGRDTQYF. CDR3 DNA sequence: TGTGCCAGCAGATTCAACGGCAGAGATACGCAGTATTTT.

This chain connects TRBV29-1 to TRBJ1-2, with 7 bases lining up with TRBD1. J was trimmed by 4 bases and V by 6 bases; bases with no gene match: 11. This CDR3 is 14 amino acids long. Germline lookup yields CDR1 SQVTM and CDR2 ANQGSEA. The CDR3, as DNA: TGCAGCGTGGGAGACAGGGCGCCTAGCTATGGCTACACCTTC. Protein sequence: CSVGDRAPSYGYTF.

The chain employs TRBV28 and TRBJ1-1; 9 bases line up with TRBD1. The CDR3 runs to 16 residues. V gave up 6 bases and J gave up 5 bases; unmatched junction bases: 13. Per germline, CDR1 MDHEN and CDR2 SYDVKM. The CDR3 reads CASSAADRGVWTEAFF. In DNA form, the CDR3 reads TGTGCCAGCAGCGCTGCGGACAGGGGTGTATGGACTGAAGCTTTCTTT.

This chain uses TRBV19 with TRBJ1-5; a weak D match, TRBD1 (5 bases). This CDR3 has 14 amino acids. Trimming removed 7 bases at V and 2 bases at J, with 12 bases between. The germline V gene encodes CDR1 LNHDA and CDR2 SQIVND (reference sequence). The CDR3 here is CASNSPGRNQPQHF. The CDR3, as DNA: TGTGCCAGTAACTCCCCGGGGCGCAATCAGCCCCAGCATTTT.

V is TRBV6-5 and J is TRBJ1-6, with a possible D match to TRBD1 (6 bases). This CDR3 spans 13 amino acids. V was clipped by 5 bases and J by 10 bases, with 12 bases between them. Looked up from germline, CDR1 is MNHEY and CDR2 is SVGAGI. The CDR3, as DNA: TGTGCCAGCAGTAAGGGGGGGTCCTCACCCCTCCACTTT. This sequence encodes CASSKGGSSPLHF.

This chain links TRBV6-1 with TRBJ2-2, with D hard to call. V dropped 2 bases and J dropped 6 bases, with 7 bases sitting between them. The CDR3 is 13 residues long. Per germline, CDR1 MNHNS and CDR2 SASEGT. The CDR3 protein is CASSEIASGELFF. The CDR3 coding sequence is TGTGCCAGCAGTGAAATAGCTTCCGGGGAGCTGTTTTTT.